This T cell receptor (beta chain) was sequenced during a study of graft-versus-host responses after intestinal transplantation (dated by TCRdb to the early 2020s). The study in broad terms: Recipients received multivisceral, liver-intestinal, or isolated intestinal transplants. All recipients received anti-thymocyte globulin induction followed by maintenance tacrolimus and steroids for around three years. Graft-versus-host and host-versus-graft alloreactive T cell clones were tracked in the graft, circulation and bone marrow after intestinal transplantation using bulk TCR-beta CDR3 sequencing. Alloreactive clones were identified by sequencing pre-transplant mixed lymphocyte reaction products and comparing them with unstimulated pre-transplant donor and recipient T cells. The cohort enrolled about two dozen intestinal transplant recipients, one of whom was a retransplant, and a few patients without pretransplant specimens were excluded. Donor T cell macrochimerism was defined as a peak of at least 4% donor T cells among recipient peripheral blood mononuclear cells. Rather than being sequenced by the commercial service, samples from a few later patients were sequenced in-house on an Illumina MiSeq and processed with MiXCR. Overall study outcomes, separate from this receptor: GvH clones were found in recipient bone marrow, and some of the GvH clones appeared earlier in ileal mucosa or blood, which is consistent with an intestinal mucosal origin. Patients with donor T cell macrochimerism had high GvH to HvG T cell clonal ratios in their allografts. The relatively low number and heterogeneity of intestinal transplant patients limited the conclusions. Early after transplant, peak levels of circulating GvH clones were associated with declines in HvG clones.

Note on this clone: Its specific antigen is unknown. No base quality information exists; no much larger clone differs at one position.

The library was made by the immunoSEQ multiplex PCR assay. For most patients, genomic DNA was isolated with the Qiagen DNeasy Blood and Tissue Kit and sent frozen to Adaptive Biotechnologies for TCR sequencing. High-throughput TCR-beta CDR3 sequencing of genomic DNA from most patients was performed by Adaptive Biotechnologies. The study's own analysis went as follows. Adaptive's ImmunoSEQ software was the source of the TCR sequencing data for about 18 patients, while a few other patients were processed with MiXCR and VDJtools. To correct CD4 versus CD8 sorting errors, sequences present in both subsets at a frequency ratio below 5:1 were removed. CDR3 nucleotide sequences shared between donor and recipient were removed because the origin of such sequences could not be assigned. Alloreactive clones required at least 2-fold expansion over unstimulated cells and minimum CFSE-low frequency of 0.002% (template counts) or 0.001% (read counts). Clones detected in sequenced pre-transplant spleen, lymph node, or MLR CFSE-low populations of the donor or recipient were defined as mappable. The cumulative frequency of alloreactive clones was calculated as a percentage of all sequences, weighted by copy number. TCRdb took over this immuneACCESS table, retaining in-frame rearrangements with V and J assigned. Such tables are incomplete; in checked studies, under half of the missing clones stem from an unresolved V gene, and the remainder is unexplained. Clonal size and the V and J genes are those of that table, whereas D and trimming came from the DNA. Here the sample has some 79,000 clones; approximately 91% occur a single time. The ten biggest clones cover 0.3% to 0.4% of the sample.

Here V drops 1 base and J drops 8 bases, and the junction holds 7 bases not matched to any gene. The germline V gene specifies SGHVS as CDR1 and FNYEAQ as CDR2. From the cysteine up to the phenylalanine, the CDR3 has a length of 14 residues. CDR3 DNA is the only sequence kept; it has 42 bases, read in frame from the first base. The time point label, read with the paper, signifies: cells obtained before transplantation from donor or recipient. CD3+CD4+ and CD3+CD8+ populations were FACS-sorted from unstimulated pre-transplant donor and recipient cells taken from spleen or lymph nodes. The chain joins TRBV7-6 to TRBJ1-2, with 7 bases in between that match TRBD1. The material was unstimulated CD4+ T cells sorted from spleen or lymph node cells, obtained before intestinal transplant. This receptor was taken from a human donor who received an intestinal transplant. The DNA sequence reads TGTGCCAGCAGCTTAGGCGGGACAGAGTCAGGCTACACCTTC. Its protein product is CASSLGGTESGYTF.